Listed here are 23 T cell receptor beta chains from one sample, sequenced in a study of vaccination effects on CD4 cells after COVID-19. Their recognized antigens are unknown. Clones were sequenced by immunoSEQ multiplex PCR, and TCRdb holds only the in-frame ones, with some missing. The sample has roughly 67,000 clones, 78% seen once. ViraFEST used viral peptide pools to expand antigen-specific CD4+ T cells before sequencing. At the end of 9 to 11 days of culture, CD4+ T cells were isolated. Previously uninfected by SARS-CoV-2, the vaccine recipients also showed negative nucleocapsid antibodies. Source: CD4+ T cells from PBMCs cultured with SARS-CoV-2 spike peptides, taken before COVID-19 vaccination. The receptors here all came from a human donor who received a COVID-19 vaccine.

The count of this clone is one. The rearrangement links TRBV6-6 to TRBJ1-1; 12 bases agree with TRBD1. The CDR3 has 16 amino acids. V dropped 6 bases and J dropped 5; count of bases not matched to a gene: 10. Germline lookup yields CDR1 MNHNY and CDR2 SVGAGI (reference sequence). The CDR3 is CASSPGQGASLTEAFF. CDR3 sequence (DNA): TGTGCCAGCAGCCCGGGACAGGGGGCAAGTTTAACTGAAGCTTTCTTT.

The chain recombines TRBV28 with TRBJ1-6; tentatively, D is TRBD1 (6 bases). The germline V and J ends were trimmed by 2 bases and 9 bases, with 11 bases remaining between them. The germline CDR1 and CDR2 sequences are MDHEN and SYDVKM. The CDR3 sequence is 14 residues long. CDR3 residues: CASSLETGSSPLHF. CDR3 DNA sequence: TGTGCCAGCAGTTTAGAAACAGGGAGTTCACCCCTCCACTTT.

V gene TRBV18 combines with J gene TRBJ2-6, with unresolved D. The germline gives CDR1 KGHSH, CDR2 LQKENI. Between the trimmed V and J ends, which lost 4 bases and 3 bases, there was a span of 10 bases. The CDR3 has 15 amino acids. Here the CDR3 reads CASSLGYFGANVLTF. The CDR3 region has the DNA TGTGCCAGCTCACTGGGATATTTTGGGGCCAACGTCCTGACTTTC.

The rearrangement uses TRBV6-6 and TRBJ1-4; possible D gene TRBD1, 5 bases. The CDR3 consists of 15 residues. Trimming shortened V by 2 bases and J by 8 bases, and 15 bases separated the two germline ends. Germline V gives CDR1 MNHNY, CDR2 SVGAGI (reference sequence). CDR3 in DNA: TGTGCCAGCAGTTACAGGGCCAGGGTTGACGAAAAACTGTTTTTT. Translation gives CASSYRARVDEKLFF.

The chain couples TRBV5-1 to TRBJ2-3; 12 bases are shared with TRBD2. CDR1 SGHRS and CDR2 YFSETQ come from the germline V gene. There are 17 residues in the CDR3. The trim removed 5 bases at V and 3 bases at J, leaving 10 bases unmatched. CDR3 nucleotide sequence: TGCGCCAGCAGACCCAACCTAGCGGGGGGGAGTACAGATACGCAGTATTTT. Translation: CASRPNLAGGSTDTQYF. The complete variable domain, with remaining parts taken from reference TRBV5-1 and TRBJ2-3, reads KAGVTQTPRYLIKTRGQQVTLSCSPISGHRSVSWYQQTPGQGLQFLFEYFSETQRNKGNFPGRFSGRQFSNSRSEMNVSTLELGDSALYLCASRPNLAGGSTDTQYFGPGTRLTVL.

The chain combines TRBV25-1 with TRBJ1-1, with 8 positions matching TRBD1. Germline V gene lookup returns CDR1 MGHDK and CDR2 SYGVNS. This CDR3 has 14 amino acids. The trim removed 4 bases at V and 2 bases at J, leaving 3 bases unmatched. CDR3 nucleotides: TGTGCCAGCAGTGCCACAGGGGGAAACACTGAAGCTTTCTTT. Its protein product is CASSATGGNTEAFF.

The chain has TRBV7-9 and TRBJ2-5, with D possibly matching TRBD1 (5 bases). The CDR3 has 14 residues. Trimming shortened V by 1 base and J by 3 bases, and 9 bases separated the two germline ends. CDR1 is SEHNR, CDR2 FQNEAQ, per germline (reference sequence). DNA of the CDR3: TGTGCCAGCAGCTTAGGACAGTTTGAAGAGACCCAGTACTTC. Translated, it gives CASSLGQFEETQYF.

This clone was observed a handful of times. This chain joins TRBV19 and TRBJ1-5; the D gene is possibly TRBD1 (5 bases). The CDR3 has 14 amino acids. Germline assignment: CDR1 LNHDA and CDR2 SQIVND (reference sequence). Trimming removed 4 bases from V and 3 bases from J, with 10 bases in between. The CDR3: CASSKGQNNQPQHF. In nucleotides, the CDR3 is TGTGCCAGTAGTAAGGGGCAGAACAATCAGCCCCAGCATTTT.

V and J are TRBV19 and TRBJ2-1, with D possibly matching TRBD2 (5 bases). CDR1 LNHDA and CDR2 SQIVND come from the germline V gene (reference sequence). The CDR3 is 16 amino acids. The V end was cut by 2 bases, the J end by 0 bases, with 11 bases between. CDR3 DNA: TGTGCCAGTAGTATACTTCCTAGCCGCTCCTACAATGAGCAGTTCTTC. The encoded protein is CASSILPSRSYNEQFF.

The rearrangement uses TRBV10-1 and TRBJ2-3, with a possible D match to TRBD1 (5 bases). The CDR3 length is 11 residues. CDR1 is WNHNN, CDR2 SYGVQD, per germline (reference sequence). V gave up 6 bases and J gave up 8 bases, with 9 bases separating them. CDR3 coding DNA: TGCGCCAGCAGCCAAGGGGCTACGCAGTATTTT. It specifies CASSQGATQYF.

The V gene is TRBV19, the J gene TRBJ1-4; 9 nucleotides line up with TRBD1. Germline values: CDR1 LNHDA, CDR2 SQIVND (reference sequence). V gave up 4 bases and J gave up 3 bases; unmatched junction bases: 3. The CDR3 has 15 residues. CDR3 sequence: CASSRDRASNEKLFF. The CDR3 nucleotides are TGTGCCAGTAGTAGGGACAGGGCGTCTAATGAAAAACTGTTTTTT.

This clone came up a few times. The chain is built from TRBV28 and TRBJ1-4; D gene unclear. CDR1 and CDR2 from the germline V gene are MDHEN and SYDVKM. This CDR3 has 14 residues. Between the trimmed V and J ends, which lost 6 bases and 8 bases, there was a span of 16 bases. In DNA form, the CDR3 reads TGTGCCAGCAGCCCCCTTTTTAGGCAGGAAAAACTGTTTTTT. Translating gives CASSPLFRQEKLFF.

In DNA form, the CDR3 reads TGTGCCAGCACCCTCGGCCTTAACTATGGCTACACCTTC. Translated, it gives CASTLGLNYGYTF. The V gene is TRBV28, the J gene TRBJ1-2; D call uncertain. Deletions cut 7 bases from V and 1 base from J, with 10 bases between. The CDR3 length is 13 residues. Germline V CDR1 and CDR2: MDHEN, SYDVKM.

The rearrangement links TRBV5-4 to TRBJ2-2, with TRBD1 matching over 7 bases. CDR3 length: 16 residues. Germline CDR1 and CDR2: SGHNT and YYREEE (reference sequence). V was clipped by 4 bases and J by 0 bases; unmatched bases: 6. As DNA, the CDR3 is TGTGCCAGCAGCGTCAAGGGGGCCCCGAACACCGGGGAGCTGTTTTTT. This translates into CASSVKGAPNTGELFF.

The rearrangement links TRBV7-8 to TRBJ1-6; possibly TRBD1 for D (6 bases). Deletions cut 7 bases from V and 6 bases from J, with 13 bases between. The CDR3 is 14 residues long. Per germline, CDR1 SGHVS and CDR2 FQNEAQ. CDR3 region: CASTLPGANSPLHF. CDR3 DNA sequence: TGTGCCAGCACGCTCCCAGGGGCTAATTCACCCCTCCACTTT.

The table lists this clone with a few counts. The genes are TRBV5-6 and TRBJ2-4, with TRBD2 as a possible D gene (6 bases). The germline V and J ends were trimmed by 1 base and 9 bases, with 14 bases remaining between them. CDR3 size: 14 residues. Per germline, CDR1 SGHDT and CDR2 YYEEEE. CDR3 DNA: TGTGCCAGCAGCTTGTGGAGCTCCGGGGGCATTCAGTACTTC. It codes for CASSLWSSGGIQYF.

The CDR3 DNA sequence: TGCAGCGTTGAGGGGGATATGGGGTTAAACTATGGCTACACCTTC. This translates into CSVEGDMGLNYGYTF. The chain combines TRBV29-1 with TRBJ1-2; D perhaps matches TRBD1 (5 bases). The CDR3 runs to 15 residues. The ends were cut back, 3 bases at V and 2 bases at J, with 16 bases in the middle. Germline-derived CDR1 and CDR2 are SQVTM and ANQGSEA.

V gene TRBV19 combines with J gene TRBJ1-1; 7 bases agree with TRBD1. With V trimmed by 9 bases and J by 0 bases, 7 bases remained unmatched. This CDR3 contains 14 residues. Germline lookup yields CDR1 LNHDA and CDR2 SQIVND (reference sequence). The chain's CDR3 is CASQIDRVNTEAFF. As DNA, the CDR3 is TGTGCCAGCCAGATCGACAGGGTGAACACTGAAGCTTTCTTT.

This clone was found once. This chain connects TRBV23-1 to TRBJ2-3; D unclear. TRBV23-1 is reported as an ORF; its role is uncertain. Deletions cut 0 bases from V and 2 bases from J, with 12 bases between. The CDR3 totals 16 residues. CDR3 residues: CASSQSWHLFTDTQYF. As DNA, the CDR3 is TGCGCCAGCAGTCAATCATGGCATTTATTCACAGATACGCAGTATTTT.

This clone was detected a few times. The rearrangement uses TRBV18 and TRBJ2-2; D is ambiguous. The germline CDR1 and CDR2 sequences are KGHSH and LQKENI. The length of the CDR3 is 14 residues. V dropped 3 bases and J dropped 5 bases, with 10 bases sitting between them. This chain's CDR3 is CASSPSSVTGELFF. As DNA, the CDR3 is TGTGCCAGCTCACCTTCGAGCGTAACCGGGGAGCTGTTTTTT. The entire variable domain, with the rest obtained from reference TRBV18 and TRBJ2-2, is as follows: NAGVMQNPRHLVRRRGQEARLRCSPMKGHSHVYWYRQLPEEGLKFMVYLQKENIIDESGMPKERFSAEFPKEGPSILRIQQVVRGDSAAYFCASSPSSVTGELFFGEGSRLTVL.

The chain has TRBV28 and TRBJ2-2; D gene unclear. The V end was cut by 7 bases, the J end by 0 bases, with 3 bases between. CDR1 is MDHEN, CDR2 SYDVKM, per germline. CDR3 length: 12 amino acids. The CDR3 DNA reads as TGTGCCAGCACCACGAACACCGGGGAGCTGTTTTTT. It specifies CASTTNTGELFF.

V is TRBV20-1 and J is TRBJ1-2; no clear D. Trimming removed 2 bases from V and 5 bases from J, with 6 bases in between. The CDR3 totals 11 residues. Germline values: CDR1 DFQATT, CDR2 SNEGSKA (reference sequence). The CDR3 DNA reads as TGCAGTGCTAGACTAATATATGGCTACACCTTC. This encodes CSARLIYGYTF.

This clone was detected once. This chain joins TRBV6-5 and TRBJ2-1; possibly TRBD1 for D (6 bases). Per the germline V gene, CDR1 is MNHEY and CDR2 is SVGAGI. CDR3 length: 15 amino acids. The V end lost 6 bases, the J end lost 9 bases, and 21 bases lay between the germline ends. The CDR3 nucleotides are TGTGCCAGCAGAGTCCAGGGGTCATGGTGGAGTGAGCAGTTCTTC. Protein: CASRVQGSWWSEQFF.